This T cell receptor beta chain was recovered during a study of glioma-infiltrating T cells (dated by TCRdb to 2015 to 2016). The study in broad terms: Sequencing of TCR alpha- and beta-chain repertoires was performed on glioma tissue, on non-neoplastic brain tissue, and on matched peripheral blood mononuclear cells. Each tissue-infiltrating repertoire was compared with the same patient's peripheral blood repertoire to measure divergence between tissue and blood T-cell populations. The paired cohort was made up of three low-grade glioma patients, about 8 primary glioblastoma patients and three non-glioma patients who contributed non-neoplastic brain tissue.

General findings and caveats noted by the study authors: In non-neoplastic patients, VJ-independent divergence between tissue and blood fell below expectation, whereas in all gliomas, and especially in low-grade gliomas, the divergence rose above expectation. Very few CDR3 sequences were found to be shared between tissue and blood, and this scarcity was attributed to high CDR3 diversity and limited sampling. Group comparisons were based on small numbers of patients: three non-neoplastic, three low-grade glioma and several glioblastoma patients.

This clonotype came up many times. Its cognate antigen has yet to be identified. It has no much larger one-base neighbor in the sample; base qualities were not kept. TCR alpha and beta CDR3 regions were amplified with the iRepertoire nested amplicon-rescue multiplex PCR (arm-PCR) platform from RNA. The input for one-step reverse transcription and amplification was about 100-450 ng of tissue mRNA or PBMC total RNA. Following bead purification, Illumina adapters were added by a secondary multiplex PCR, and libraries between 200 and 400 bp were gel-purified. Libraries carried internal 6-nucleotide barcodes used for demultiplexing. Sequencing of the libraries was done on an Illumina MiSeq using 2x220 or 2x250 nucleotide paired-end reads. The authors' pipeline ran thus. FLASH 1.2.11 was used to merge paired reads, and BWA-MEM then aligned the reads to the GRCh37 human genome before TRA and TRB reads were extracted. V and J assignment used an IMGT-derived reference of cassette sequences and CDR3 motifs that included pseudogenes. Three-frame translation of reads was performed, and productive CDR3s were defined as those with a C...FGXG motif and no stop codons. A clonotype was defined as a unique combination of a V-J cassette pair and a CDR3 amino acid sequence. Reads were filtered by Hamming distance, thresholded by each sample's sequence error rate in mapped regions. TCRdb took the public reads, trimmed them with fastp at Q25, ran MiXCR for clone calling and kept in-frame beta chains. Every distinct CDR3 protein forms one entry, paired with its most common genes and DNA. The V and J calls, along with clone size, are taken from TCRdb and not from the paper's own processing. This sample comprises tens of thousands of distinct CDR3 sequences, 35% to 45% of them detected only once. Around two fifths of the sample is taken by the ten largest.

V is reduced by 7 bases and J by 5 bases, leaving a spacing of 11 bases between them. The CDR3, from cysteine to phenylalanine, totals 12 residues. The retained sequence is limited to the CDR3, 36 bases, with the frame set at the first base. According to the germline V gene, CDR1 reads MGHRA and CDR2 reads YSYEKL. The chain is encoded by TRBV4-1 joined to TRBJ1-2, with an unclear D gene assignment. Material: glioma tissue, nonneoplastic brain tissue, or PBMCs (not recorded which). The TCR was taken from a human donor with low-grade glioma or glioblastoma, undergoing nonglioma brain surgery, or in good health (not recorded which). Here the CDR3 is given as CASKAGEYGYTF. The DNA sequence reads TGCGCCAGCAAGGCAGGAGAATATGGCTACACCTTC.